Listed below are T cell receptor beta chains from one sample, sequenced in a study of blood T cell repertoires in COVID-19. Produced via immunoSEQ multiplex PCR; TCRdb's table is partial and in-frame only. The sample includes just over 200,000 clones, less than 85% of them seen just once. Sequencing input: peripheral blood. All receptors derive from a woman aged 70-85 years with acute or convalescent COVID-19. CDR3s include the opening cysteine and the closing phenylalanine or tryptophan. A D gene is named only where the DNA matches it firmly. Clone size is not always given. Where it is, it says once, few, many or a class for expanded clones.

CDR3 DNA: TGTGCCAGTAGTACAAGACAGGGGGCTCTTGGCTACACCTTC; CDR3 protein: CASSTRQGALGYTF; J gene: TRBJ1-2; clone size: NA; D gene: TRBD1; V gene: TRBV19
CDR3 DNA: TGTGCCAGCTCACCACAGGGGACCGGGGAGCTGTTTTTT; CDR3 protein: CASSPQGTGELFF; J gene: TRBJ2-2; clone size: NA; D gene: NA; V gene: TRBV18
CDR3 DNA: TGTGCCAGCAGCACCGGGACAGCAACTAATGAAAAACTGTTTTTT; CDR3 protein: CASSTGTATNEKLFF; J gene: TRBJ1-4; clone size: few; D gene: TRBD1; V gene: TRBV7-9
CDR3 DNA: TGTGCCAGCAGCCAAGCTGATCGGGTCGGGAAATCACCCCTCCACTTT; CDR3 protein: CASSQADRVGKSPLHF; J gene: TRBJ1-6; clone size: NA; D gene: NA; V gene: TRBV3-1/TRBV3-2
CDR3 DNA: TGTGCCAGCAGCTTGGGCAGGGCCTGGGACATTCAGTACTTC; CDR3 protein: CASSLGRAWDIQYF; J gene: TRBJ2-4; clone size: NA; D gene: NA; V gene: TRBV11-2
CDR3 DNA: TGTGCCAGCAGCTTGGATAAGGGGTATGGGCCCCAGCATTTT; CDR3 protein: CASSLDKGYGPQHF; J gene: TRBJ1-5; clone size: NA; D gene: NA; V gene: TRBV5-6
CDR3 DNA: TGTGCCAGCAGTGAAGACCGCGATTCACCCCTCCACTTT; CDR3 protein: CASSEDRDSPLHF; J gene: TRBJ1-6; clone size: NA; D gene: NA; V gene: TRBV6-1
CDR3 DNA: TGTGCCAGCGTGGGGACAGGGGGGAATGAGCAGTTCTTC; CDR3 protein: CASVGTGGNEQFF; J gene: TRBJ2-1; clone size: NA; D gene: TRBD1; V gene: TRBV2
CDR3 DNA: TGTGCCAGCAGCGACCGCGGCGGGGGAGGCTACACCTTC; CDR3 protein: CASSDRGGGGYTF; J gene: TRBJ1-2; clone size: NA; D gene: NA; V gene: TRBV7-2
CDR3 DNA: TGTGCCAGCAGCCTCGGGGGGGTAGCACATGGCTACACCTTC; CDR3 protein: CASSLGGVAHGYTF; J gene: TRBJ1-2; clone size: NA; D gene: NA; V gene: TRBV7-6
CDR3 DNA: TGTGCCAGTAGCCGGGAGGGAGACTCCTACAATGAGCAGTTCTTC; CDR3 protein: CASSREGDSYNEQFF; J gene: TRBJ2-1; clone size: NA; D gene: TRBD2; V gene: TRBV19
CDR3 DNA: TGTGCCTGGAGTGCCCCAGGGGGCACTGAAGCTTTCTTT; CDR3 protein: CAWSAPGGTEAFF; J gene: TRBJ1-1; clone size: NA; D gene: TRBD1; V gene: TRBV30
CDR3 DNA: TGTGCCAGCAGCCTCATAGACGGGGAGCTGTTTTTT; CDR3 protein: CASSLIDGELFF; J gene: TRBJ2-2; clone size: NA; D gene: NA; V gene: TRBV7-2
CDR3 DNA: TGTGCCAGCAGTTTGGACAAGGTGAAACTCTTC; CDR3 protein: CASSLDKVKLF; J gene: TRBJ1-2; clone size: once; D gene: NA; V gene: TRBV2
CDR3 DNA: TGTGCCAGTAACCCCGGACAGGTCCCTAATGAAAAACTGTTTTTT; CDR3 protein: CASNPGQVPNEKLFF; J gene: TRBJ1-4; clone size: NA; D gene: TRBD1; V gene: TRBV19
CDR3 DNA: TGTGCCAGCAACCCCGTGGGAGGAAGAGAGACCCAGTACTTC; CDR3 protein: CASNPVGGRETQYF; J gene: TRBJ2-5; clone size: NA; D gene: NA; V gene: TRBV5-5
CDR3 DNA: TGTGCCAGCAGCCCTGCCGGGAGGACCCAAGGGTCACCCCTCCACTTT; CDR3 protein: CASSPAGRTQGSPLHF; J gene: TRBJ1-6; clone size: few; D gene: NA; V gene: TRBV3-1/TRBV3-2
CDR3 DNA: TGTGCCAGCAGTGAAAGACACATGGGCACCGGGGAGCTGTTTTTT; CDR3 protein: CASSERHMGTGELFF; J gene: TRBJ2-2; clone size: once; D gene: NA; V gene: TRBV2
CDR3 DNA: TGTGCCAGCAGCCAAGTATGGACAGGGGAGCAGTACTTC; CDR3 protein: CASSQVWTGEQYF; J gene: TRBJ2-7; clone size: NA; D gene: TRBD1; V gene: TRBV14
CDR3 DNA: TGTGCCAGTAGCCCTCCTGTGGGGGGAGGAGGGAGAGGCGGGGAGCTGTTTTTT; CDR3 protein: CASSPPVGGGGRGGELFF; J gene: TRBJ2-2; clone size: NA; D gene: NA; V gene: TRBV19
CDR3 DNA: TGCGCCAGCAGCTTGTGGACAGGCTCCTACAATGAGCAGTTCTTC; CDR3 protein: CASSLWTGSYNEQFF; J gene: TRBJ2-1; clone size: NA; D gene: TRBD1; V gene: TRBV5-1
CDR3 DNA: TGTGCCAGCAGTTACAGGGACATGAACACTGAAGCTTTCTTT; CDR3 protein: CASSYRDMNTEAFF; J gene: TRBJ1-1; clone size: NA; D gene: NA; V gene: TRBV6-5
CDR3 DNA: TGTGCCAGCAGCCCGACTAGGAGCTCGGAGCAGTACTTC; CDR3 protein: CASSPTRSSEQYF; J gene: TRBJ2-7; clone size: NA; D gene: NA; V gene: TRBV11-3
CDR3 DNA: TGTGCCAGCAGGCCGACCCCCGGGACTAGCGGTCTAGATACGCAGTATTTT; CDR3 protein: CASRPTPGTSGLDTQYF; J gene: TRBJ2-3; clone size: NA; D gene: TRBD2; V gene: TRBV7-8
CDR3 DNA: TGTGCCAGCAGTTCGACACAGGGGAAGGGCGCTGAAGCTTTCTTT; CDR3 protein: CASSSTQGKGAEAFF; J gene: TRBJ1-1; clone size: NA; D gene: TRBD1; V gene: TRBV27
CDR3 DNA: TGTGCCAGCAGCGACTTAGCGGGCGCGATCTACGAGCAGTACTTC; CDR3 protein: CASSDLAGAIYEQYF; J gene: TRBJ2-7; clone size: NA; D gene: TRBD2; V gene: TRBV5-6
CDR3 DNA: TGTGCCAGCAGTGCTGGGAGGCAGGGAGGTAGTTCACCCCTCCACTTT; CDR3 protein: CASSAGRQGGSSPLHF; J gene: TRBJ1-6; clone size: NA; D gene: NA; V gene: TRBV2
CDR3 DNA: TGTGCCACCAGCAGGGGACAAGATAATTCACCCCTCCACTTT; CDR3 protein: CATSRGQDNSPLHF; J gene: TRBJ1-6; clone size: NA; D gene: NA; V gene: TRBV15
CDR3 DNA: TGCAGCGTTGAAGTCCTAGCGGGAGTGAACACCGGGGAGCTGTTTTTT; CDR3 protein: CSVEVLAGVNTGELFF; J gene: TRBJ2-2; clone size: many; D gene: TRBD2; V gene: TRBV29-1
CDR3 DNA: TGTGCCAGCAGCCACCTCGGGACACCCGGGGAGGGTGAAGCTTTCTTT; CDR3 protein: CASSHLGTPGEGEAFF; J gene: TRBJ1-1; clone size: few; D gene: NA; V gene: TRBV3-1/TRBV3-2
CDR3 DNA: TGTGCCAGCAGCAAAGGTGTACGGTTTGCCGAGGACAGGGGGCTAGGCGGTTCAGATACGCAGTATTTT; CDR3 protein: CASSKGVRFAEDRGLGGSDTQYF; J gene: TRBJ2-3; clone size: NA; D gene: NA; V gene: TRBV21-1
CDR3 DNA: TGTGCCAGCAGCTTAGACAGGGCCGACGGGGGCTACACCTTC; CDR3 protein: CASSLDRADGGYTF; J gene: TRBJ1-2; clone size: NA; D gene: NA; V gene: TRBV11-2
CDR3 DNA: TGTGCCAGTAGTACGACAGGACCTACTAACTATGGCTACACCTTC; CDR3 protein: CASSTTGPTNYGYTF; J gene: TRBJ1-2; clone size: few; D gene: NA; V gene: TRBV19
CDR3 DNA: TGTGCCCGTCCAAGTAGTGGCGAGCAGTACTTC; CDR3 protein: CARPSSGEQYF; J gene: TRBJ2-7; clone size: NA; D gene: NA; V gene: TRBV6-4
CDR3 DNA: TGTGCCAGCAGCCCGGACAGGGGCCTGTCCCGGGGTACGCAGTATTTT; CDR3 protein: CASSPDRGLSRGTQYF; J gene: TRBJ2-3; clone size: NA; D gene: TRBD1; V gene: TRBV5-6
CDR3 DNA: TGTGCCAGCAGCTTGGCCGTAGCGGTACAAGAGACCCAGTACTTC; CDR3 protein: CASSLAVAVQETQYF; J gene: TRBJ2-5; clone size: NA; D gene: NA; V gene: TRBV5-4
CDR3 DNA: TGTGCCAGCAGCTTTACTAGCGGGAGGTTATCTGGGGCCAACGTCCTGACTTTC; CDR3 protein: CASSFTSGRLSGANVLTF; J gene: TRBJ2-6; clone size: NA; D gene: TRBD2; V gene: TRBV5-6
CDR3 DNA: TGTGCCAGAAGCTTGGTTCTGGGACAGGGGATTGATAATTCACCCCTCCACTTT; CDR3 protein: CARSLVLGQGIDNSPLHF; J gene: TRBJ1-6; clone size: NA; D gene: TRBD1; V gene: TRBV5-3
CDR3 DNA: TGCAGTGCTAGGACTCCGGGTGGCTACACCTTC; CDR3 protein: CSARTPGGYTF; J gene: TRBJ1-2; clone size: NA; D gene: NA; V gene: TRBV20-1
CDR3 DNA: TGTGCCAGCAGCGCCGCGACTAGCGAAGAGACCCAGTACTTC; CDR3 protein: CASSAATSEETQYF; J gene: TRBJ2-5; clone size: NA; D gene: TRBD2; V gene: TRBV5-4
CDR3 DNA: TGTGCCAGCAGCCAAGGTCTCGGGACTAAAGGGATAGTGAGATCTGGGGCCAACGTCCTGACTTTC; CDR3 protein: CASSQGLGTKGIVRSGANVLTF; J gene: TRBJ2-6; clone size: NA; D gene: TRBD2; V gene: TRBV3-1/TRBV3-2
CDR3 DNA: TGTGCCAGCAGTGACCCGGGACACGCGAAACTGTTTTTT; CDR3 protein: CASSDPGHAKLFF; J gene: TRBJ1-4; clone size: few; D gene: NA; V gene: TRBV6-1
CDR3 DNA: TGTGCCAGCAGCCCCGGAAGGGCGGGAGGTCCGATAGCCAAAAACATTCAGTACTTC; CDR3 protein: CASSPGRAGGPIAKNIQYF; J gene: TRBJ2-4; clone size: NA; D gene: TRBD2; V gene: TRBV4-2
CDR3 DNA: TGTGCCAGCAGTTTAAGGACAGGGGGGAACACCGGGGAGCTGTTTTTT; CDR3 protein: CASSLRTGGNTGELFF; J gene: TRBJ2-2; clone size: NA; D gene: TRBD1; V gene: TRBV28
CDR3 DNA: TGTGCCAGCAGACCGGGACTAGCGGACAATGAGCAGTTCTTC; CDR3 protein: CASRPGLADNEQFF; J gene: TRBJ2-1; clone size: NA; D gene: TRBD2; V gene: TRBV2
CDR3 DNA: TGTGCCACCAGCAGTTTTTTAAGCGGCTCTGGAAACACCATATATTTT; CDR3 protein: CATSSFLSGSGNTIYF; J gene: TRBJ1-3; clone size: few; D gene: NA; V gene: TRBV15
CDR3 DNA: TGTGCCAGCACTACCCCCAGACTGGTGTACTCCTACGAGCAGTACTTC; CDR3 protein: CASTTPRLVYSYEQYF; J gene: TRBJ2-7; clone size: NA; D gene: NA; V gene: TRBV11-2
CDR3 DNA: TGTGCCAGCTCACCCCCCGGACAGGGGACCTACGAGCAGTACTTC; CDR3 protein: CASSPPGQGTYEQYF; J gene: TRBJ2-7; clone size: NA; D gene: TRBD1; V gene: TRBV18
CDR3 DNA: TGTGCCAGCAGCTTGGGTGCAGGCGTAAACACCGGGGAGCTGTTTTTT; CDR3 protein: CASSLGAGVNTGELFF; J gene: TRBJ2-2; clone size: few; D gene: NA; V gene: TRBV5-4
CDR3 DNA: TGTGCCAGCAGCATAGCGGGAGGGGTATACAATGAGCAGTTCTTC; CDR3 protein: CASSIAGGVYNEQFF; J gene: TRBJ2-1; clone size: NA; D gene: TRBD2; V gene: TRBV9
CDR3 DNA: TGTGCCACCAGTGATTCGGGTCGTCAGCCCCAGCATTTT; CDR3 protein: CATSDSGRQPQHF; J gene: TRBJ1-5; clone size: NA; D gene: NA; V gene: TRBV24-1
CDR3 DNA: TGTGCCAGCAGCGTAGATACAGCCGGGACAGGCACCTCTGGGGCCAACGTCCTGACTTTC; CDR3 protein: CASSVDTAGTGTSGANVLTF; J gene: TRBJ2-6; clone size: NA; D gene: TRBD1; V gene: TRBV13
CDR3 DNA: TGTGCCAGCAGCCCCCCGGGCAGGGGATCCACTGAAGCTTTCTTT; CDR3 protein: CASSPPGRGSTEAFF; J gene: TRBJ1-1; clone size: few; D gene: NA; V gene: TRBV11-1
CDR3 DNA: TGTGCCAGCAGTGAAGCGCTTCCAGGGGGCGGCCATGGCTACACCTTC; CDR3 protein: CASSEALPGGGHGYTF; J gene: TRBJ1-2; clone size: few; D gene: TRBD1; V gene: TRBV6-1
CDR3 DNA: TGTGCCAGCAGTGAAGCCGGCGGGAGGTACGAGCAGTTCTTC; CDR3 protein: CASSEAGGRYEQFF; J gene: TRBJ2-1; clone size: NA; D gene: TRBD2; V gene: TRBV6-1